This TCR beta chain is drawn from a study of shared clonotypes between healthy human individuals. Study-wide results and limits: The sole specimen, blood, was sampled, and tissue repertoires likely differ.

Clones were sequenced by immunoSEQ multiplex PCR, and TCRdb holds only the in-frame ones, with some missing. The sample has roughly 2,500,000 clones, 80% to 95% seen once; the top ten hold about 0.38%. Healthy HIV-negative adults with no recent acute infections or vaccinations were recruited as donors. Of note for this clone: Its antigen is not known.

The CDR3 runs to 10 residues. Germline V gene sequence: CDR1 MNHNS, CDR2 SASEGT. V gave up 6 bases and J gave up 6 bases, with 6 bases separating them. The sequence derives from a man between 18 and 29 years old in good health. Some clones in this sample may be carry-over from other donors' samples. The material sequenced was naive CD4+ T cells from PBMCs. Subset here: CD45RA+ positively selected. This rearrangement joins TRBV6-1 to TRBJ2-7; D not resolved. DNA for the CDR3: TGTGCCAGCAGCCTTGCCGAGCAGTACTTC. Its protein product is CASSLAEQYF.